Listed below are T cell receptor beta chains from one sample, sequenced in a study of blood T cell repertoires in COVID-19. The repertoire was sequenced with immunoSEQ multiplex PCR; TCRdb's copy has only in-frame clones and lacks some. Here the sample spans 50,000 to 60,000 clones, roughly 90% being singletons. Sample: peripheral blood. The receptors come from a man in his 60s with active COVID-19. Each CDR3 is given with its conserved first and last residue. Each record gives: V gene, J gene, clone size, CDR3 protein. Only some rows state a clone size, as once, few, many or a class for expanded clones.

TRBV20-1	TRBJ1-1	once	CSASRRQNTEAFF
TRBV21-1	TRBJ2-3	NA	CASSILNESGRGADTQYF
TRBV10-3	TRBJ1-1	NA	CAAGTGRTEAFF
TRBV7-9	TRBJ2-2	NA	CASSSLTSGSIAGELFF
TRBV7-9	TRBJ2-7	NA	CASSSPQMRAYEQYF
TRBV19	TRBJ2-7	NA	CASSMIGGRAYEQYF
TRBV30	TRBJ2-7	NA	CAWKRDRSSYEQYF
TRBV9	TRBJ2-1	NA	CASSVKGLADNEQFF
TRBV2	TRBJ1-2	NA	CASKVEAAVFLYTF
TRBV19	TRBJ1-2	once	CASSMMDRGTGYTF
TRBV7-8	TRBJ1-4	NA	CASSFGESNEKLFF
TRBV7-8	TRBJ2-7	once	CASSLALEGGRHSYEQYF
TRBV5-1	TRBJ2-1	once	CASSRGQGYNEQFF
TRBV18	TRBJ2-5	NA	CASSPGRVETQYF
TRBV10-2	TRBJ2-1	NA	CATLLAGGYNEQFF
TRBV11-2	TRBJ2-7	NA	CASSLGQGAIHEQYF
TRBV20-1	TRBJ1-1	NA	CSAVRFAEAFF
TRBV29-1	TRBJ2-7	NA	CSVLALADTYEQYF
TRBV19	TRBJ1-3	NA	CASNRQGAGNTIYF
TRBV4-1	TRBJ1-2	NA	CASSPSGWGGDGYTF
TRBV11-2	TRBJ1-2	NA	CASSAGDRGGSYTF
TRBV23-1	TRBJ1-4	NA	CASRSGGPNEKLFF
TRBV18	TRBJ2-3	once	CASSPYGTSGRSTDTQYF
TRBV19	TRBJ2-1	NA	CASSIGGQVNEQFF
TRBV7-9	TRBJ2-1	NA	CASSGRGGDEQFF
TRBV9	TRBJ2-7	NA	CASSAFLAPAYEQYF
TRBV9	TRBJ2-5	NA	CASSVAQRISDFQETQYF
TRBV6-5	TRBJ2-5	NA	CASSTSGGQETQYF
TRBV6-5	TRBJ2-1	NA	CASSYRAGGYNEQFF
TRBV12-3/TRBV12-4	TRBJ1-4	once	CASSSQLNEKLFF
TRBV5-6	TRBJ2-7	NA	CASSRPPDRRGEQYF
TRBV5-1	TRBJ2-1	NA	CASKGTGSYNEQFF